Listed here are 16 T cell receptor beta chains from one sample, sequenced in a study of regulatory and conventional T cells in RAG deficiency. Blood CD4+ CD25-high CD127-low regulatory T cells supplied the genomic DNA template. TCRdb keeps only in-frame clones here, not all; method: immunoSEQ multiplex PCR. This sample has approximately 3,100 clones, with 94% found just once. This sample also belongs to another study, concerning regulatory T cells. From that report: The PCR used 52 TRBV and 13 TRBJ primers.

Sequenced sample: CD4+ Tregs sorted from blood. These receptors all come from a human donor in good health.

In this sample, this clone turned up once. The rearrangement joins TRBV7-8 to TRBJ1-2; D perhaps matches TRBD1 (5 bases). Trimming shortened V by 1 base and J by 6 bases, and 18 bases separated the two germline ends. In germline, CDR1 is SGHVS, CDR2 FQNEAQ. The CDR3 loop spans 16 amino acids. CDR3 region: CASSLELLGTGNGYTF. In DNA, the CDR3 is TGTGCCAGCAGCTTAGAATTGTTGGGGACCGGGAATGGCTACACCTTC.

This chain uses TRBV5-1 with TRBJ2-7, with TRBD2 matching over 11 bases. Germline V gives CDR1 SGHRS, CDR2 YFSETQ. With 4 bases clipped from V and 0 bases from J, the junction kept 3 bases outside the gene matches. CDR3 size: 15 residues. The CDR3 sequence: CASSVTSGSSYEQYF. The DNA for the CDR3 is TGCGCCAGCAGCGTTACTAGCGGGAGCTCCTACGAGCAGTACTTC. Supplemented by reference TRBV5-1 and TRBJ2-7, the full variable domain reads KAGVTQTPRYLIKTRGQQVTLSCSPISGHRSVSWYQQTPGQGLQFLFEYFSETQRNKGNFPGRFSGRQFSNSRSEMNVSTLELGDSALYLCASSVTSGSSYEQYFGPGTRLTVT.

V usage is TRBV15 and J usage is TRBJ2-3; TRBD2 aligns across 8 bases. Trimming at V came to 4 bases and at J to 1 base, leaving 4 bases not matched to a gene. The CDR3 runs 15 residues. Germline CDR1 and CDR2: LNHNV and YYDKDF (reference sequence). For the CDR3, the DNA is TGTGCCACCAGCACTCGGGAGGGGGGCACAGATACGCAGTATTTT. It specifies CATSTREGGTDTQYF. Full variable domain (outside the CDR3, taken from reference TRBV15 and TRBJ2-3): DAMVIQNPRYQVTQFGKPVTLSCSQTLNHNVMYWYQQKSSQAPKLLFHYYDKDFNNEADTPDNFQSRRPNTSFCFLDIRSPGLGDTAMYLCATSTREGGTDTQYFGPGTRLTVL.

This clone was detected once. The V and J genes are TRBV5-1 and TRBJ2-3; D uncertain. V was cut by 0 bases and J by 4 bases, with 9 bases left in between. The CDR3 contains 14 residues. Germline V lookup: CDR1 SGHRS, CDR2 YFSETQ. CDR3 DNA sequence: TGCGCCAGCAGCTTGGCCGGCCCCCCAGATACGCAGTATTTT. This translates into CASSLAGPPDTQYF. The whole variable domain, remainder taken from reference TRBV5-1 and TRBJ2-3, is KAGVTQTPRYLIKTRGQQVTLSCSPISGHRSVSWYQQTPGQGLQFLFEYFSETQRNKGNFPGRFSGRQFSNSRSEMNVSTLELGDSALYLCASSLAGPPDTQYFGPGTRLTVL.

The V call is TRBV2, the J call TRBJ1-3; no clear D. Germline V CDR1 and CDR2: SNHLY, FYNNEI. This CDR3 comprises 12 residues. V lost 6 bases and J 2 bases, leaving 5 bases between the germline ends. The CDR3 loop reads CASSYTGNTIYF. In nucleotides, the CDR3 is TGTGCCAGCAGCTACACTGGAAACACCATATATTTT.

The gene calls are TRBV5-4 and TRBJ1-2, with a weak D call TRBD1 (5 bases). V was cut by 2 bases and J by 4 bases, with 12 bases left in between. The CDR3 has 14 residues. Germline V CDR1 and CDR2: SGHNT, YYREEE (reference sequence). CDR3 residues: CASSFSGGTYGYTF. CDR3 bases: TGTGCCAGCAGCTTTTCGGGGGGAACCTATGGCTACACCTTC.

This clone was picked up one time. This chain uses TRBV9 with TRBJ2-7; TRBD2 is a possible D gene (6 bases). The ends were cut back, 6 bases at V and 0 bases at J, with 16 bases in the middle. The CDR3 length is 15 residues. Germline CDR1 reads SGDLS; CDR2 reads YYNGEE. The CDR3 DNA reads TGTGCCAGCACTCCTGGGCGGGGAAGCTCCTACGAGCAGTACTTC. It is translated as CASTPGRGSSYEQYF.

This chain links TRBV6-5 with TRBJ1-4; D is unclear. Trimming left V 0 bases short and J 11 bases short, with 13 bases between. The germline CDR1 and CDR2 sequences are MNHEY and SVGAGI. This CDR3 comprises 14 residues. CDR3 loop: CASSYSITDPKLFF. The DNA for the CDR3 is TGTGCCAGCAGTTACTCGATCACAGACCCGAAACTGTTTTTT.

This clone was recorded only once. The rearrangement joins TRBV11-2 to TRBJ2-7; D is uncertain. The V and J ends lost 0 bases and 3 bases respectively, with 9 bases between them. The length of the CDR3 is 14 residues. Germline CDR1 and CDR2: SGHAT and FQNNGV. In nucleotides, the CDR3 is TGTGCCAGCAGCTTAGAGGTAGATTACTACGAGCAGTACTTC. Amino acids: CASSLEVDYYEQYF.

The CDR3 region has the DNA TGTGCCATCAGTGAAGGGGGATCCAAAAACATTCAGTACTTC. Translated: CAISEGGSKNIQYF. V gene TRBV10-3 combines with J gene TRBJ2-4, with D possibly TRBD1 on 6 matching bases. Germline CDR1 and CDR2: ENHRY and SYGVKD. The CDR3 is made up of 14 amino acids. The V end was cut by 3 bases, the J end by 2 bases, with 8 bases between.

The V call is TRBV19, the J call TRBJ2-4; D not certain. The germline V gene encodes CDR1 LNHDA and CDR2 SQIVND (reference sequence). Deletions cut 1 base from V and 4 bases from J, with 8 bases between. This CDR3 comprises 14 residues. The CDR3 reads CASSIGFRKNIQYF. Here the CDR3 DNA reads TGTGCCAGTAGTATAGGTTTCCGGAAAAACATTCAGTACTTC.

The sample holds a few counts of this clone. The chain recombines TRBV7-3 with TRBJ1-2; 7 bases agree with TRBD1. The germline CDR1 and CDR2 sequences are SGHTA and FQGTGA. This CDR3 is 18 amino acids long. Trimming at V came to 6 bases and at J to 0 bases, leaving 16 bases not matched to a gene. The CDR3 sequence: CASSLHGDRGVPNYGYTF. DNA of the CDR3: TGTGCCAGCAGTCTTCATGGGGACAGAGGGGTCCCTAACTATGGCTACACCTTC. The full variable domain, in which reference TRBV7-3 and TRBJ1-2 provide the parts outside the CDR3, is GAGVSQTPSNKVTEKGKYVELRCDPISGHTALYWYRQSLGQGPEFLIYFQGTGAADDSGLPNDRFFAVRPEGSVSTLKIQRTERGDSAVYLCASSLHGDRGVPNYGYTFGSGTRLTVV.

V and J are TRBV27 and TRBJ1-6; 7 positions agree with TRBD1. J lost 0 bases, V lost 5 bases, and 10 bases had no gene match. CDR3 length: 18 residues. CDR1 is MNHEY, CDR2 SMNVEV, per germline (reference sequence). Written as DNA, the CDR3 is TGTGCCAGCAGTCCTTCGAACAGGGGAAGCTCCTATAATTCACCCCTCCACTTT. It translates to CASSPSNRGSSYNSPLHF.

V is TRBV10-1 and J is TRBJ2-2; TRBD1 agrees at 8 bases. The CDR3 is 14 residues long. Germline-derived CDR1 and CDR2 are WNHNN and SYGVQD (reference sequence). Losses at the gene ends were 4 bases for V and 4 bases for J; bases not matched to a gene: 2. CDR3 residues: CASSVGTGTGELFF. As DNA, the CDR3 is TGCGCCAGCAGTGTAGGGACAGGCACCGGGGAGCTGTTTTTT.

The chain is built from TRBV6-6 and TRBJ1-2, with 11 bases identical to TRBD1. J was trimmed by 5 bases and V by 2 bases; bases with no gene match: 1. The CDR3 has 14 residues. Germline V gene data show CDR1 as MNHNY and CDR2 as SVGAGI (reference sequence). The DNA for the CDR3 is TGTGCCAGCAGTTACGGACAGGGGGCATATGGCTACACCTTC. Its protein is CASSYGQGAYGYTF.

This chain joins TRBV5-4 and TRBJ2-5; D unclear. This CDR3 spans 13 amino acids. In germline, CDR1 is SGHNT, CDR2 YYREEE (reference sequence). V lost 2 bases to trimming and J lost 5 bases, with 10 bases between them. The CDR3 spells CASSLGLGETQYF. The CDR3 DNA is TGTGCCAGCAGCTTAGGGCTCGGGGAGACCCAGTACTTC.